This entry lists 21 T cell receptor beta chains sequenced from one sample in a study of blood T cell repertoires in COVID-19. Data came from immunoSEQ multiplex PCR; TCRdb stores just in-frame clones and leaves some out. The sample contains about 190,000 clones, over 75% of which appear only once. The source material was peripheral blood. All receptors derive from a woman of 80 years or more with active or convalescent COVID-19.

The chain is built from TRBV5-1 and TRBJ2-1, with 10 bases matching TRBD2. Trimming took 4 bases from V and 4 from J; bases not matched to a gene: 5. From germline, CDR1 is SGHRS and CDR2 YFSETQ. This CDR3 contains 15 residues. For the CDR3, the DNA is TGCGCCAGCAGCGCTACTAGCGGGGAATACAATGAGCAGTTCTTC. Its translation: CASSATSGEYNEQFF. Complete variable domain (other parts from reference TRBV5-1 and TRBJ2-1): KAGVTQTPRYLIKTRGQQVTLSCSPISGHRSVSWYQQTPGQGLQFLFEYFSETQRNKGNFPGRFSGRQFSNSRSEMNVSTLELGDSALYLCASSATSGEYNEQFFGPGTRLTVL.

The chain is built from TRBV6-2 or TRBV6-3 and TRBJ1-5; D may be TRBD1 (6 bases). Trimming stripped 2 bases from V and 7 bases from J, with 12 bases between. This CDR3 has 14 residues. Germline V gene data show CDR1 as MNHEY and CDR2 as SVGEGT. The CDR3 DNA sequence: TGTGCCAGCAGTTACCAGGGACAACGACAGCCCCAGCATTTT. The encoded protein is CASSYQGQRQPQHF.

The V call is TRBV27, the J call TRBJ2-7, with a possible D match to TRBD2 (5 bases). With 6 bases removed from V and 6 bases from J, the gap between germline ends came to 24 bases. Germline loops: CDR1 MNHEY, CDR2 SMNVEV (reference sequence). This CDR3 comprises 16 residues. DNA of the CDR3: TGTGCCAGCAGACGCAACCGGGATGCAGGACCAATCGAGCAGTACTTC. Translated, it gives CASRRNRDAGPIEQYF.

The chain couples TRBV3-1 (or the pseudogene TRBV3-2) to TRBJ2-7; 8 nucleotides match TRBD2. This CDR3 contains 15 residues. V lost 0 bases to trimming and J lost 3 bases; unmatched junction nucleotides: 4. The V gene's germline CDR1 is LGHDT and CDR2 YNNKEL (reference sequence). CDR3 nucleotides: TGTGCCAGCAGCCAAGAACCGGGAGGGATCTACGAGCAGTACTTC. Protein: CASSQEPGGIYEQYF.

In this sample, this clone turned up a few times. Germline is not matched at one junction end, which may reflect a read error. The chain is built from TRBV3-1 (or the pseudogene TRBV3-2) and TRBJ2-3; 10 bases agree with TRBD2. Germline V CDR1 and CDR2: LGHDT, YNNKEL (reference sequence). The CDR3 has 17 residues. As DNA, the CDR3 is TGTGCCAGCACCCAACGACCACTAGCGGGGCGAACAGATACGCAGTATTTT. This encodes CASTQRPLAGRTDTQYF.

V is TRBV6-5 and J is TRBJ1-6; 10 bases are a match to TRBD1. V was pared by 6 bases and J by 10 bases, with 6 bases of the junction left unmatched. The CDR3 loop spans 14 amino acids. CDR1 is MNHEY, CDR2 SVGAGI, per germline. The CDR3 DNA reads TGTGCCAGCAGGTCGGACAGGGGGATGTCACCCCTCCACTTT. It is translated as CASRSDRGMSPLHF.

J is TRBJ1-1 and V is TRBV10-1, with D unresolved. This CDR3 has 12 residues. Trimming stripped 6 bases from V and 7 bases from J, with 12 bases between. Germline V gene sequence: CDR1 WNHNN, CDR2 SYGVQD (reference sequence). The CDR3 spells CASSRTGIEAFF. CDR3 nucleotides: TGCGCCAGCAGCAGGACGGGGATTGAAGCTTTCTTT.

This rearrangement joins TRBV7-8 to TRBJ1-2; TRBD1 matches at 7 bases. V lost 2 bases, J lost 8 bases, and 11 bases stayed unmatched. CDR1 SGHVS and CDR2 FQNEAQ come from the germline V gene. This CDR3 is built from 15 residues. CDR3 region: CASSLIPGGRWGYTF. The CDR3 DNA is TGTGCCAGCAGCTTAATCCCAGGGGGACGTTGGGGCTACACCTTC.

Concerning this clone itself: The sample contains more than one DNA sequence encoding this CDR3. The genes are TRBV18 and TRBJ1-5; D gene unclear. The CDR3 loop spans 13 amino acids. Germline loops: CDR1 KGHSH, CDR2 LQKENI. Trimming stripped 3 bases from V and 7 bases from J, with 10 bases between. In DNA form, the CDR3 reads TGTGCCAGCTCACCGGGAGTATCGCAGCCCCAGCATTTT. It is translated as CASSPGVSQPQHF.

V usage is TRBV19 and J usage is TRBJ2-1, with a possible D match to TRBD1 (6 bases). There are 15 residues in the CDR3. Deletions cut 6 bases from V and 4 bases from J, with 16 bases between. Germline V CDR1 and CDR2: LNHDA, SQIVND (reference sequence). The CDR3 region is CASSQQGLGYNEQFF. The CDR3 DNA follows: TGTGCCAGTAGCCAACAGGGCCTGGGGTACAATGAGCAGTTCTTC.

The chain has TRBV4-2 and TRBJ2-1; 14 positions agree with TRBD2. The CDR3 runs 17 residues. Germline V gene sequence: CDR1 LGHNA, CDR2 YNFKEQ. Trimming cost V 4 bases and J 2 bases; bases outside gene matches: 4. CDR3 region: CASSLGTSGGPYNEQFF. CDR3 DNA sequence: TGTGCCAGCAGCCTTGGGACTAGCGGGGGCCCCTACAATGAGCAGTTCTTC.

This chain links TRBV6-1 with TRBJ2-5; a possible D gene is TRBD2 (5 bases). The germline V gene encodes CDR1 MNHNS and CDR2 SASEGT. The V end lost 3 bases, the J end lost 4 bases, and 12 bases lay between the germline ends. CDR3 length equals 14 residues. DNA of the CDR3: TGTGCCAGCAGTGACGCAGGAGGTGGAGAGACCCAGTACTTC. This encodes CASSDAGGGETQYF.

This chain links TRBV9 with TRBJ2-3; TRBD2 might be the D (6 bases). V was trimmed by 7 bases and J by 2 bases, leaving 20 bases between them. The CDR3 spans 16 residues. Germline values: CDR1 SGDLS, CDR2 YYNGEE. CDR3 in DNA: TGTGCCAGCTCCCGAGGTGGTAGCGGAAACACAGATACGCAGTATTTT. It yields the protein CASSRGGSGNTDTQYF.

This rearrangement joins TRBV2 to TRBJ2-3; D is undetermined. CDR1 is SNHLY, CDR2 FYNNEI, per germline. This CDR3 is 12 amino acids long. V was clipped by 4 bases and J by 7 bases, with 9 bases between them. CDR3 DNA: TGTGCCAGCAGTGTAGATCTCTATACGCAGTATTTT. This gives the protein CASSVDLYTQYF.

The chain is built from TRBV28 and TRBJ2-3; 7 bases line up with TRBD1. The junction had 4 bases not matched to a gene; V was cut back by 6 bases and J by 1 base. Germline V gene lookup returns CDR1 MDHEN and CDR2 SYDVKM. The CDR3 is 14 residues long. CDR3 DNA: TGTGCCAGCAGAAGAACAGGGGGCACAGATACGCAGTATTTT. This sequence encodes CASRRTGGTDTQYF.

This clone was recorded only once. The chain combines TRBV18 with TRBJ1-2, with 9 positions matching TRBD1. The germline CDR1 and CDR2 sequences are KGHSH and LQKENI. CDR3 size: 14 residues. After removal of 0 bases from V and 7 bases from J, the junction contained 3 bases not matched to a gene. In DNA, the CDR3 is TGTGCCAGCTCACCACCGACAGGGGGGACTGGCTACACCTTC. This encodes CASSPPTGGTGYTF.

The V call is TRBV11-2, the J call TRBJ2-5; 8 nucleotides line up with TRBD2. V lost 5 bases and J lost 4; bases outside the gene matches: 9. This CDR3 has 15 amino acids. The germline V gene encodes CDR1 SGHAT and CDR2 FQNNGV. CDR3 sequence: CASSSGSGVIETQYF. CDR3 bases: TGTGCCAGCAGCAGCGGGAGCGGGGTGATAGAGACCCAGTACTTC.

The CDR3 sequence: CASSLTGTGAQKLFF. The CDR3 nucleotides read TGTGCCAGCAGCTTAACCGGGACAGGGGCCCAAAAACTGTTTTTT. The chain employs TRBV7-9 and TRBJ1-4; 10 bases align to TRBD1. The V gene's germline CDR1 is SEHNR and CDR2 FQNEAQ (reference sequence). This CDR3 spans 15 amino acids. Trimming removed 2 bases from V and 9 bases from J; junction bases left unmatched: 6.

This clone was observed once. The V call is TRBV27, the J call TRBJ2-3, with 12 bases aligning to TRBD2. This CDR3 is built from 16 residues. V shed 7 bases and J 5 bases; nucleotides not matched to a gene: 10. Germline assignment: CDR1 MNHEY and CDR2 SMNVEV (reference sequence). The chain's CDR3 is CASTSASGGGRDTQYF. In nucleotides, the CDR3 is TGTGCCAGCACCTCCGCTAGCGGGGGGGGGAGAGATACGCAGTATTTT.

The chain has TRBV2 and TRBJ1-1, with 8 positions matching TRBD1. V shed 4 bases, J shed 5 bases, and the junction held 15 bases outside the gene matches. The CDR3 runs to 17 residues. In germline, CDR1 is SNHLY, CDR2 FYNNEI. In DNA, the CDR3 is TGTGCCAGCAGTGGGAGGACAGGGCCCGTTGTTTGGACTGAAGCTTTCTTT. Residues: CASSGRTGPVVWTEAFF. Variable domain in full (rest from reference TRBV2 and TRBJ1-1): EPEVTQTPSHQVTQMGQEVILRCVPISNHLYFYWYRQILGQKVEFLVSFYNNEISEKSEIFDDQFSVERPDGSNFTLKIRSTKLEDSAMYFCASSGRTGPVVWTEAFFGQGTRLTVV.

The CDR3 sequence: CASRGQVAVGTEAFF. The CDR3 bases are TGTGCCAGCAGGGGACAGGTCGCGGTAGGCACTGAAGCTTTCTTT. The rearrangement links TRBV28 to TRBJ1-1, with 8 bases identical to TRBD1. V was clipped by 6 bases and J by 4 bases; unmatched bases: 10. The CDR3 consists of 15 residues. Germline V gene lookup returns CDR1 MDHEN and CDR2 SYDVKM.